The 29 T cell receptor beta chains below were found in one sample sequenced in a study of neurological immune-mediated disorders. TCRdb independently ran MiXCR on the 5' RACE reads; one entry per CDR3 protein. The sample gives under 85,000 distinct CDR3 sequences, 10% of which show up once; 1.8% is in the top ten. The sample taken for sequencing was PBMCs. These receptors were taken from a man in his forties in good health.

This clonotype was seen at least ten times. The chain couples TRBV7-2 to TRBJ2-1, with 10 nucleotides matching TRBD2. The CDR3 has 16 amino acids. Germline CDR1 SGHTA, CDR2 FQGNSA. Germline trimming cut 6 bases from V and 5 bases from J; bases unmatched to any gene: 10. CDR3 region: CASSNAVSGGNNEQFF. CDR3 DNA sequence: TGTGCCAGCAGTAACGCGGTTAGCGGGGGGAACAATGAGCAGTTCTTC.

With regard to this clonotype: A much larger clone differs by one base, so this may be a read error. This rearrangement joins TRBV7-3 to TRBJ1-2; 7 bases align to TRBD1. With V trimmed by 2 bases and J by 6 bases, 9 bases remained unmatched. Germline assignment: CDR1 SGHTA and CDR2 FQGTGA. The CDR3 has 15 amino acids. CDR3 in DNA: TGTGCCAGCAGCTTATTAGACAGGGTCGACCATGGCTACACCTTC. Translating it yields CASSLLDRVDHGYTF.

This sequence joins TRBV3-1 and TRBJ2-3; 10 nucleotides match TRBD2. In germline, CDR1 is LGHDT, CDR2 YNNKEL (reference sequence). There are 18 residues in the CDR3. V lost 5 bases to trimming and J lost 4 bases; unmatched junction nucleotides: 15. CDR3: CASSKYLLAGFSPDTQYF. The CDR3 DNA reads as TGTGCCAGCAGCAAGTACTTACTAGCGGGGTTCTCCCCAGATACGCAGTATTTT.

The chain uses TRBV11-3 and TRBJ2-7; 9 positions agree with TRBD2. This CDR3 has 15 amino acids. Germline trimming cut 1 base from V and 4 bases from J; bases unmatched to any gene: 5. From germline, CDR1 is SGHNT and CDR2 YENEEA. CDR3 DNA sequence: TGTGCCAGCAGCTTAGTGGCGGGAGGGCCGTACGAGCAGTACTTC. It specifies CASSLVAGGPYEQYF. The full variable domain, completed using reference TRBV11-3 and TRBJ2-7, is EAGVVQSPRYKIIEKKQPVAFWCNPISGHNTLYWYLQNLGQGPELLIRYENEEAVDDSQLPKDRFSAERLKGVDSTLKIQPAELGDSAVYLCASSLVAGGPYEQYFGPGTRLTVT.

This clonotype was detected many times. V and J are TRBV3-1 and TRBJ2-5; 10 nucleotides match TRBD2. Germline V gene sequence: CDR1 LGHDT, CDR2 YNNKEL (reference sequence). V gave up 1 base and J gave up 5 bases; unmatched junction bases: 13. The CDR3 runs to 18 residues. DNA for the CDR3: TGTGCCAGCAGCCAAGCGGTGAGCGGGGGGGCGACGGTGGAGACCCAGTACTTC. This encodes CASSQAVSGGATVETQYF.

This clonotype has a count of ten or more. The V gene is TRBV6-5, the J gene TRBJ2-7; TRBD1 agrees at 8 bases. Trimming at V came to 0 bases and at J to 2 bases, leaving 6 bases not matched to a gene. Germline V gene sequence: CDR1 MNHEY, CDR2 SVGAGI. The CDR3 has 16 residues. The CDR3 spells CASSYSSDRGAYEQYF. The DNA for the CDR3 is TGTGCCAGCAGTTACTCGAGTGACAGGGGAGCCTACGAGCAGTACTTC.

This clonotype has ten or more counts. The CDR3: CASSLEAGKADTQYF. The CDR3 DNA reads as TGCGCCAGCAGCTTGGAGGCAGGGAAGGCAGATACGCAGTATTTT. The chain has TRBV5-1 and TRBJ2-3; TRBD1 is a possible D gene (5 bases). CDR3 length equals 15 residues. V lost 0 bases to trimming and J lost 4 bases, with 12 bases between them. Germline V CDR1 and CDR2: SGHRS, YFSETQ.

This clonotype has a count of ten or more. The chain combines TRBV10-3 with TRBJ1-1; TRBD1 aligns across 9 bases. CDR3 length: 18 residues. CDR1 is ENHRY, CDR2 SYGVKD, per germline. V was clipped by 1 base and J by 5 bases; unmatched bases: 14. The CDR3 DNA reads as TGTGCCATCAGTGAGTACCCTTTTGGACAGGGGAGTTTGACTGAAGCTTTCTTT. It specifies CAISEYPFGQGSLTEAFF.

The J gene is TRBJ2-2, the V gene TRBV7-2, with 8 positions matching TRBD2. Germline assignment: CDR1 SGHTA and CDR2 FQGNSA. V gave up 5 bases and J gave up 6 bases; unmatched junction bases: 5. This CDR3 has 14 amino acids. The CDR3 is CASSIQLAAGELFF. In nucleotides, the CDR3 is TGTGCCAGCAGCATCCAACTAGCGGCCGGGGAGCTGTTTTTT.

Ten or more counts support this clonotype. This sequence joins TRBV6-5 and TRBJ2-5, with D possibly TRBD1 on 5 matching bases. CDR3 size: 14 residues. V lost 2 bases and J lost 4, with 11 bases in between. CDR1 is MNHEY and CDR2 is SVGAGI in the germline V gene. Here the CDR3 DNA reads TGTGCCAGCAGTTACAGGGCAGGGCTAGAGACCCAGTACTTC. Protein sequence: CASSYRAGLETQYF.

This clonotype was seen repeatedly, ten times or more. V gene TRBV20-1 combines with J gene TRBJ2-5, with D possibly being TRBD1 or TRBD2 (7 bases each). V shed 0 bases and J shed 5 bases, with 16 bases lying between them. The V gene's germline CDR1 is DFQATT and CDR2 SNEGSKA (reference sequence). The CDR3 has 15 residues. The CDR3 loop is CSARDRVRGGETQYF. DNA for the CDR3: TGCAGTGCTAGAGATCGAGTCAGGGGGGGGGAGACCCAGTACTTC.

This clonotype was found many times. This rearrangement joins TRBV3-1 to TRBJ2-2; TRBD1 might be the D (6 bases). V was cut by 5 bases and J by 0 bases, with 13 bases left in between. The CDR3 extends over 16 amino acids. The germline V gene encodes CDR1 LGHDT and CDR2 YNNKEL (reference sequence). The CDR3 DNA reads as TGTGCCAGCAGCGTCTTAGGGGGTGCGAACACCGGGGAGCTGTTTTTT. Its translation is CASSVLGGANTGELFF.

The rearrangement uses TRBV2 and TRBJ1-6; the D gene is possibly TRBD1 (5 bases). Deletions cut 5 bases from V and 3 bases from J, with 11 bases between. The CDR3 is 15 amino acids. Germline loops: CDR1 SNHLY, CDR2 FYNNEI. The CDR3: CASSQGGNYNSPLHF. The CDR3 DNA is TGTGCCAGCAGTCAGGGAGGGAACTATAATTCACCCCTCCACTTT.

This clonotype was seen only a few times. This chain connects TRBV20-1 to TRBJ1-5, with TRBD1 matching 10 bases. The CDR3 has 14 amino acids. The V gene end was trimmed by 6 bases and the J gene end by 4 bases; junction bases not matched to a gene: 6. The germline V gene has CDR1 DFQATT and CDR2 SNEGSKA (reference sequence). CDR3 nucleotide sequence: TGCAGTGCCCCGGGACAGGGGTGGAATCAGCCCCAGCATTTT. As protein: CSAPGQGWNQPQHF.

This clonotype was recorded at least ten times. This chain links TRBV6-5 with TRBJ1-3; D is uncertain. The CDR3 loop spans 15 amino acids. Trimming shortened V by 8 bases and J by 1 base, and 15 bases separated the two germline ends. CDR1 MNHEY and CDR2 SVGAGI come from the germline V gene. The chain's CDR3 is CASGKKPLSGNTIYF. In DNA, the CDR3 is TGTGCCAGCGGCAAAAAGCCGCTTTCTGGAAACACCATATATTTT.

There are many counts of this clonotype. This rearrangement joins TRBV5-6 to TRBJ2-2; 11 nucleotides agree with TRBD2. V lost 1 base, J lost 0 bases, and 11 bases stayed unmatched. CDR3 length equals 20 residues. Germline CDR1 is SGHDT and CDR2 is YYEEEE. The chain's CDR3 is CASSLLASGGPVPNTGELFF. The CDR3 nucleotides are TGTGCCAGCAGCTTGTTGGCTAGCGGGGGGCCCGTACCGAACACCGGGGAGCTGTTTTTT.

This clonotype was counted many times. This rearrangement joins TRBV12-3 or TRBV12-4 to TRBJ1-1; tentatively, D is TRBD1 (5 bases). The germline V and J ends were trimmed by 6 bases and 0 bases, with 11 bases remaining between them. The CDR3 is 14 residues long. The CDR3 spells CASSPGTLNTEAFF. Here the CDR3 DNA reads TGTGCCAGCAGCCCCGGGACGTTGAACACTGAAGCTTTCTTT.

This clonotype was observed at least ten times. The V gene is TRBV24-1, the J gene TRBJ2-1; D is unresolved. V was clipped by 4 bases and J by 5 bases, with 20 bases between them. Germline values: CDR1 KGHDR, CDR2 SFDVKD. This CDR3 has 17 amino acids. CDR3 DNA: TGTGCCACCAGTGACCTGAGACCGGACCACGGTAACAATGAGCAGTTCTTC. Its translation is CATSDLRPDHGNNEQFF.

In this sample, this clonotype turned up many times. This chain links TRBV7-9 with TRBJ1-1; D not resolved. In germline, CDR1 is SEHNR, CDR2 FQNEAQ (reference sequence). There are 16 residues in the CDR3. The ends were cut back, 5 bases at V and 0 bases at J, with 16 bases in the middle. The CDR3 DNA follows: TGTGCCAGCAGCCAAGAGGCCAGTTCCCTGAACACTGAAGCTTTCTTT. Residues: CASSQEASSLNTEAFF.

Many counts were recorded for this clonotype. The chain joins TRBV9 to TRBJ2-2; TRBD2 agrees at 11 bases. Per the germline V gene, CDR1 is SGDLS and CDR2 is YYNGEE. Unmatched junction bases numbered 7, after V lost 3 bases and J lost 0 bases. The CDR3 is 18 amino acids. The CDR3 nucleotides read TGTGCCAGCAGCGCGACTAGCGGGAACCTCGCGAACACCGGGGAGCTGTTTTTT. Translating gives CASSATSGNLANTGELFF.

The J gene is TRBJ2-5, the V gene TRBV20-1; D unresolved. Deletions cut 5 bases from V and 5 bases from J, with 15 bases between. In germline, CDR1 is DFQATT, CDR2 SNEGSKA (reference sequence). This CDR3 is 13 amino acids long. The CDR3 DNA sequence: TGCAGTGCTCCCACTCCCACCCGGGAGACCCAGTACTTC. Amino acid sequence: CSAPTPTRETQYF.

Many counts were recorded for this clonotype. V and J are TRBV4-2 and TRBJ2-3; the match to TRBD2 covers 8 bases. The CDR3 is 15 residues long. CDR1 and CDR2 from the germline V gene are LGHNA and YNFKEQ. V dropped 1 base and J dropped 4; count of bases not matched to a gene: 4. The CDR3 sequence: CASSQAGGDADTQYF. In DNA, the CDR3 is TGTGCCAGCAGCCAAGCGGGAGGGGATGCAGATACGCAGTATTTT.

This clonotype has just a few counts. The chain joins TRBV7-2 to TRBJ2-1; 7 bases line up with TRBD2. Germline V gene sequence: CDR1 SGHTA, CDR2 FQGNSA. This CDR3 has 16 residues. Trimming at V came to 6 bases and at J to 10 bases, leaving 18 bases not matched to a gene. The CDR3, as DNA: TGTGCCAGCAGGCTTCTTGGGGGGGGTACCATAAGGGAGCAGTTCTTC. Residues: CASRLLGGGTIREQFF.

Ten or more counts support this clonotype. This sequence joins TRBV5-1 and TRBJ2-5, with D possibly TRBD2 on 7 matching bases. V lost 4 bases to trimming and J lost 2 bases, with 21 bases between them. Looked up from germline, CDR1 is SGHRS and CDR2 is YFSETQ. This CDR3 contains 17 residues. CDR3: CASSPIRGRGRQETQYF. The CDR3 DNA reads as TGCGCCAGCAGCCCCATAAGGGGGAGGGGACGACAAGAGACCCAGTACTTC.

This clonotype came up many times. This chain links TRBV2 with TRBJ1-4; tentatively, D is TRBD1 (6 bases). CDR1 SNHLY and CDR2 FYNNEI come from the germline V gene. V was cut by 6 bases and J by 7 bases, with 15 bases left in between. The CDR3 is 14 amino acids. The DNA for the CDR3 is TGTGCCAGCAGCGATTTACAGGGATTTGAAAAACTGTTTTTT. Translated: CASSDLQGFEKLFF. The full variable domain, completed using reference TRBV2 and TRBJ1-4, is EPEVTQTPSHQVTQMGQEVILRCVPISNHLYFYWYRQILGQKVEFLVSFYNNEISEKSEIFDDQFSVERPDGSNFTLKIRSTKLEDSAMYFCASSDLQGFEKLFFGSGTQLSVL.

This clonotype was picked up many times. The DNA for the CDR3 is TGTGCCAGCAGCTTCTGGACAGGGCCCTACGAGCAGTACTTC. It is translated as CASSFWTGPYEQYF. The chain recombines TRBV5-5 with TRBJ2-7; 8 positions match TRBD1. J lost 2 bases, V lost 2 bases, and 3 bases had no gene match. Germline V lookup: CDR1 SGHKS, CDR2 YYEKEE (reference sequence). This CDR3 comprises 14 residues.

This clonotype has a count of ten or more. The CDR3 DNA follows: TGCGCCAGCAGCATAGCGGTAGGGGAGCTGTTTTTT. This translates into CASSIAVGELFF. This sequence joins TRBV5-1 and TRBJ2-2, with D possibly being TRBD2 (6 bases). CDR1 is SGHRS and CDR2 is YFSETQ in the germline V gene. The CDR3 is made up of 12 amino acids. The V gene lost 4 bases and the J gene lost 8 bases, with 9 bases spanning the gap.

This clonotype was detected ten times or more. V and J are TRBV29-1 and TRBJ2-7; D is ambiguous. The V end lost 4 bases, the J end lost 1 base, and 5 bases lay between the germline ends. The V gene's germline CDR1 is SQVTM and CDR2 ANQGSEA. This CDR3 comprises 11 residues. CDR3 DNA: TGCAGCGTTGGGGGATCCTACGAGCAGTACTTC. Residues: CSVGGSYEQYF.

This clonotype was seen ten or more times. This rearrangement joins TRBV18 to TRBJ1-1; TRBD1 aligns across 9 bases. V lost 4 bases to trimming and J lost 3 bases; unmatched junction nucleotides: 6. The CDR3 runs 15 residues. Per germline, CDR1 KGHSH and CDR2 LQKENI. The CDR3 coding sequence is TGTGCCAGCTCACGCCTGGGACAGGGCGACACTGAAGCTTTCTTT. It yields the protein CASSRLGQGDTEAFF.